A selection of T cell receptor beta chains follows, all from one sample in a study of blood T cell repertoires in COVID-19. Assay: immunoSEQ multiplex PCR; the TCRdb copy retains only in-frame clones and omits some. There are fewer than 700,000 clones in the sample; roughly nine tenths occur only once, and roughly 7.3% lies in the top ten. Sequencing input: peripheral blood. Receptor source: a woman aged 50 to 60 with COVID-19, enrolled during active disease. The CDR3 runs from the conserved cysteine through the conserved F or W. A D gene is named only where the DNA matches it firmly. Size is stated for part of the rows, as once, few or many counts, or as a class when the clone is expanded.

J gene	V gene	clone size	D gene	CDR3 DNA	CDR3 protein
TRBJ1-3	TRBV5-6	.	.	TGTGCCAGCAGCCTCCTTCTTGACACCATATATTTT	CASSLLLDTIYF
TRBJ1-2	TRBV5-1	.	.	TGCGCCAGCAGCTTGGCAGGGGAGGGCTACACCTTC	CASSLAGEGYTF
TRBJ2-1	TRBV5-1	.	.	TGCGCCAGCAGCTTGGCGGCGACTTCCTACAATGAGCAGTTCTTC	CASSLAATSYNEQFF
TRBJ1-4	TRBV6-1	.	.	TGTGCCAGCAGTGACCAGGGACTCGCAACTAATGAAAAACTGTTTTTT	CASSDQGLATNEKLFF
TRBJ1-1	TRBV6-1	.	TRBD1	TGTGCCAGCAGTGACCGGGACAGGGTAGGAGCTTTCTTT	CASSDRDRVGAFF
TRBJ1-5	TRBV10-3	.	.	TGTGCCATCAGTGAACGGTTGAGGGATTCTAATCAGCCCCAGCATTTT	CAISERLRDSNQPQHF
TRBJ2-1	TRBV18	.	TRBD1	TGTGCCAGCTCACCCACAGGGGGCAATGGGAATGAGCAGTTCTTC	CASSPTGGNGNEQFF
TRBJ1-2	TRBV30	.	.	TGTGCCTGGAGTGTCGGCTCTCGGGGTGGCTACACCTTC	CAWSVGSRGGYTF
TRBJ2-7	TRBV18	.	.	TGTGCCAGCTCTCCTAATTCAGGGGGGACGGACGAGCAGTACTTC	CASSPNSGGTDEQYF
TRBJ1-2	TRBV6-5	.	TRBD1	TGTGCCAGCTACGGGACAAACAGGGGCTTTTATGGCTACACCTTC	CASYGTNRGFYGYTF
TRBJ1-1	TRBV7-9	.	.	TGTGCCAGCAGCCCGGAGAGTAGAATCACTGAAGCTTTCTTT	CASSPESRITEAFF
TRBJ1-2	TRBV6-5	.	.	TGTGCCAGCAGTTCTACCTTTCCGGACACCATCTATGGCTACACCTTC	CASSSTFPDTIYGYTF
TRBJ2-7	TRBV29-1	.	TRBD2	TGCAGCGTTAAGACTAGCGGGGGCGACGAGCAGTACTTC	CSVKTSGGDEQYF
TRBJ1-1	TRBV19	.	.	TGTGCCAGTAGTATAGGGCAGGTTGAAGCTTTCTTT	CASSIGQVEAFF
TRBJ1-2	TRBV3-1/TRBV3-2	.	.	TGTGCCAGCAGCCAGGAGTTTGGTGGCTACACCTTC	CASSQEFGGYTF
TRBJ1-4	TRBV4-2	.	.	TGTGCCAGCAGCCAAGTTTTGGGAGACCCTAATGAAAAACTGTTTTTT	CASSQVLGDPNEKLFF
TRBJ2-1	TRBV5-1	.	TRBD2	TGCGCCAGCAGCTTTCCTCTAGCGGGGGGTCCTAACTACAATGAGCAGTTCTTC	CASSFPLAGGPNYNEQFF
TRBJ2-7	TRBV15	once	TRBD1	TGTGCCACCAGCAGAGATAGGGGGCGATACGAGCAGTACTTC	CATSRDRGRYEQYF
TRBJ1-1	TRBV18	.	.	TGTGCCAGCGCCCGGACAGCGAACACTGAAGCTTTCTTT	CASARTANTEAFF
TRBJ1-2	TRBV5-1	.	TRBD1	TGCGCCAGCAGCTCCGGACAGGCCACCTCTAACTATGGCTACACCTTC	CASSSGQATSNYGYTF
TRBJ2-6	TRBV5-1	.	TRBD2	TGCGCCAGCAGCTTGTTGACTAGCGGTGCGTGGGGAGGGGCCAACGTCCTGACTTTC	CASSLLTSGAWGGANVLTF
TRBJ1-5	TRBV5-5	.	.	TGTGCCAGCAGCTTCCTAAATCAGCCCCAGCATTTT	CASSFLNQPQHF
TRBJ2-2	TRBV5-1	.	.	TGCGCCAGCAGAAAGGAGGTCGGGGAGCTGTTTTTT	CASRKEVGELFF
TRBJ2-7	TRBV14	.	TRBD2	TGTGCCAGCAGTCCCGGACTAGCGGGCCACGAGCAGTACTTC	CASSPGLAGHEQYF
TRBJ1-2	TRBV19	.	.	TGTGCCAGTAGTGCCCACTTGGATGGCTACACCTTC	CASSAHLDGYTF
TRBJ2-5	TRBV20-1	.	.	TGCAGTGCCCTCCGGGAGACCCAGTACTTC	CSALRETQYF
TRBJ1-6	TRBV21-1	.	.	TGTGCCAGCAGCTCTCGGACAAGGGCAAAATCACCCCTCCACTTT	CASSSRTRAKSPLHF
TRBJ1-1	TRBV27	.	.	TGTGCCAGCAGTTTATACCCAGGAAAGAACACTGAAGCTTTCTTT	CASSLYPGKNTEAFF
TRBJ2-3	TRBV24-1	.	TRBD2	TGTGCTGCGGCGGGGGGGGAAGATACGCAGTATTTT	CAAAGGEDTQYF
TRBJ1-2	TRBV3-1/TRBV3-2	.	.	TGTGCCAGCAGCCAAGATCGGTGGGGCTACACCTTC	CASSQDRWGYTF
TRBJ1-2	TRBV2	few	TRBD1	TGTGCCAGCAGTAGGACAGGGGTTTGCACCTTC	CASSRTGVCTF
TRBJ2-2	TRBV27	.	TRBD1	TGTGCCAGCAGTTTGTTCTCCCCGGAGACAGGGGTGCCCCTAAGGCTGTTTTTT	CASSLFSPETGVPLRLFF
TRBJ1-2	TRBV30	.	TRBD1	TGTGCCTGGTCCAGGGGGGACGGCTACACCTTC	CAWSRGDGYTF
TRBJ2-5	TRBV30	.	.	TGTGCCTGGAGTGTAAGGGGGGAGACCCAGTACTTC	CAWSVRGETQYF
TRBJ1-2	TRBV10-3	.	TRBD1	TGTGCCATCAGTGTCCTAGGGACAGCCCCCTATGGCTACACCTTC	CAISVLGTAPYGYTF
TRBJ2-1	TRBV13	.	.	TGTGCCAGCAGCTTAGTACTCCTCAATGAGCAGTTCTTC	CASSLVLLNEQFF
TRBJ1-6	TRBV27	.	.	TGTGCCAGCGTAATGACAGGACACTCACCCCTCCACTTT	CASVMTGHSPLHF
TRBJ1-4	TRBV10-1	.	.	TGCGCCAGCAGTGAGGACGGGAATGAAAAACTGTTTTTT	CASSEDGNEKLFF
TRBJ2-3	TRBV7-2	.	TRBD2	TGTGCCAGCAGCCTGACTAGCGGTGGCACAGATACGCAGTATTTT	CASSLTSGGTDTQYF
TRBJ1-1	TRBV12-3/TRBV12-4	.	.	TGTGCCAGCAGTTTGGGCGGGATTACTGAAGCTTTCTTT	CASSLGGITEAFF
TRBJ1-5	TRBV6-6	.	.	TGTGCCAGCAGGATAGGGGGAGATCAGCCCCAGCATTTT	CASRIGGDQPQHF
TRBJ1-4	TRBV3-1/TRBV3-2	.	.	TGTGCCAGCAGCCCACCCGGAGGTTATGAAAAACTGTTTTTT	CASSPPGGYEKLFF
TRBJ1-6	TRBV6-5	few	.	TGTGCCAGCAGTATGACAGAAACACCCCTCCACTTT	CASSMTETPLHF
TRBJ2-5	TRBV3-1/TRBV3-2	.	.	TGTGCCAGCAGCCAAGTAACGGGGTACCAAGAGACCCAGTACTTC	CASSQVTGYQETQYF
TRBJ1-5	TRBV19	.	.	TGTGCCAGTAGTATGAGTTCCAATCAGCCCCAGCATTTT	CASSMSSNQPQHF